Given below is one T cell receptor beta chain in context. The target of this receptor is not known. The input lacks base qualities; no much larger clone sits a single base away. The data were obtained in a study of CD8 T cells in ankylosing spondylitis (TCRdb year 2017). For the wider study: To find TCR variants linked to disease, the study profiled T cell receptor beta repertoires in ankylosing spondylitis patients and healthy donors. The full study cohort was made up of 20 to 25 ankylosing spondylitis patients and over 90 healthy donors. Peripheral blood was sampled, and synovial fluid was additionally collected from ankylosing spondylitis patients.

Sequences MNHNS (CDR1) and SASEGT (CDR2) are obtained from the germline V gene. V is pared back by 6 bases and J by 6 bases, with 15 bases lying between the germline termini. The CDR3, cysteine through phenylalanine, is 13 amino acids long. Just the 39-base CDR3 DNA is kept, in frame starting at base 1. Beyond this particular receptor, the publication reports: Some of the motif variants had been reported before in the synovial fluid and blood of reactive arthritis patients, a finding that suggests common disease-initiation mechanisms. The disease-linked clones showed a CD8+ phenotype and occurred at relatively low frequencies in peripheral blood. The disease-linked clones were reported as significantly enriched in matched synovial fluid samples from ankylosing spondylitis patients. A TCR beta motif of seven or eight highly homologous amino acid variants appeared characteristic of blood from ankylosing spondylitis patients.

The instrument given in TCRdb is Illumina HiSeq 2500. TCR beta libraries were prepared by quantitative 5'-RACE with molecular barcodes. On the authors' methods: A new computational method, built on a probabilistic model of VDJ rearrangement, was used to identify disease-linked TCR variants. TCRdb itself trimmed the public reads at Q25 with fastp, ran MiXCR and retained productive beta chains. Rows matching on CDR3 protein sequence are summarized as one entry with the most common DNA and genes. TCRdb's processing, not the study's, gives the V and J calls here. The sample table contains about 510,000 distinct CDR3 sequences; only one count was recorded for roughly 5.2% of them. 3% to 4.5% of the sample belongs to the ten largest clones.

The TCR comes from a male donor with ankylosing spondylitis. Rearrangement joined TRBV6-1 to TRBJ2-7; a weak D assignment points to TRBD1 (6 bases agree). Material for sequencing was blood, either unsorted or a sorted T cell fraction (not recorded which). The bases read TGTGCCAGCAGACCACCCCAGGGGACCGAGCAGTACTTC. It translates as CASRPPQGTEQYF.